This is a list of T cell receptor beta chains from one sample in a study of T-cell memory formation after mild COVID-19. Each CDR3 protein gets one entry after TCRdb re-called the 5' RACE reads with MiXCR. The data hold a few hundred thousand distinct CDR3 sequences, with 20% to 25% observed a single time. The source material was PBMCs or a T cell subset sorted from them (not recorded which). Every receptor here comes from an adult woman who had mild COVID-19 (a few samples of this study predate the infection). Cell type and time point are not known. CDR3s include the opening cysteine and the closing phenylalanine or tryptophan. Fields, in order: V gene, clone size, D gene, J gene, CDR3 protein, CDR3 DNA. A D gene is named only where the DNA matches it firmly. Where a row states a size, it is once, few, many or the class of an expanded clone; other rows omit it.

v_call: TRBV5-1
clone_size: .
d_call: .
j_call: TRBJ1-1
cdr3_aa: CASTQEGGNTEAFF
cdr3_nt: TGCGCCAGCACCCAGGAGGGCGGGAACACTGAAGCTTTCTTT

v_call: TRBV7-2
clone_size: many
d_call: .
j_call: TRBJ2-7
cdr3_aa: CASSRGPLAPYEQYF
cdr3_nt: TGTGCCAGCAGCCGGGGGCCCCTAGCGCCCTACGAGCAGTACTTC

v_call: TRBV18
clone_size: .
d_call: .
j_call: TRBJ1-6
cdr3_aa: CASSRGEGNSPLHF
cdr3_nt: TGTGCCAGCTCACGAGGGGAAGGGAATTCACCCCTCCACTTT

v_call: TRBV7-9
clone_size: many
d_call: TRBD1
j_call: TRBJ2-5
cdr3_aa: CASSFRTGGLGETQYF
cdr3_nt: TGTGCCAGCAGTTTTCGGACAGGGGGCCTGGGGGAGACCCAGTACTTC

v_call: TRBV3-1
clone_size: .
d_call: .
j_call: TRBJ1-1
cdr3_aa: CASSQVGGQAFF
cdr3_nt: TGTGCCAGCAGCCAAGTTGGGGGGCAAGCTTTCTTT

v_call: TRBV14
clone_size: few
d_call: .
j_call: TRBJ2-7
cdr3_aa: CASSQEWGKDYEQYF
cdr3_nt: TGTGCCAGCAGCCAAGAGTGGGGAAAAGACTACGAGCAGTACTTC

v_call: TRBV27
clone_size: .
d_call: TRBD1
j_call: TRBJ2-3
cdr3_aa: CASTRTGEDGWGGSTDTQYF
cdr3_nt: TGTGCCAGCACCCGGACAGGGGAGGATGGTTGGGGGGGCAGCACAGATACGCAGTATTTT

v_call: TRBV7-2
clone_size: few
d_call: TRBD1
j_call: TRBJ2-7
cdr3_aa: CASSFETGREQYF
cdr3_nt: TGTGCCAGCAGCTTCGAGACAGGGCGCGAGCAGTACTTC

v_call: TRBV20-1
clone_size: once
d_call: .
j_call: TRBJ2-5
cdr3_aa: CSARVTHWRGAQETQYF
cdr3_nt: TGCAGTGCTAGAGTGACCCACTGGCGGGGCGCCCAAGAGACCCAGTACTTC

v_call: TRBV5-1
clone_size: few
d_call: .
j_call: TRBJ1-2
cdr3_aa: CASSLDGVDGYTF
cdr3_nt: TGCGCCAGCAGCTTGGATGGGGTTGACGGCTACACCTTC

v_call: TRBV9
clone_size: few
d_call: TRBD1
j_call: TRBJ2-3
cdr3_aa: CASSVPQGLQYF
cdr3_nt: TGTGCCAGCAGCGTACCACAGGGGCTCCAGTATTTT

v_call: TRBV4-3
clone_size: few
d_call: .
j_call: TRBJ2-1
cdr3_aa: CASSQGAGFFDNEQFF
cdr3_nt: TGCGCCAGCAGCCAAGGGGCGGGGTTCTTCGACAATGAGCAGTTCTTC

v_call: TRBV6-2/TRBV6-3
clone_size: few
d_call: .
j_call: TRBJ1-5
cdr3_aa: CASSSRPGPNQPQHF
cdr3_nt: TGTGCCAGCAGTTCTAGGCCAGGGCCCAATCAGCCCCAGCATTTT

v_call: TRBV15
clone_size: many
d_call: TRBD2
j_call: TRBJ2-7
cdr3_aa: CATSMRGLAPTGSYEQYF
cdr3_nt: TGTGCCACCAGCATGCGGGGACTAGCGCCCACCGGCTCCTACGAGCAGTACTTC

v_call: TRBV2
clone_size: .
d_call: .
j_call: TRBJ2-7
cdr3_aa: CASDGRTAYEQYF
cdr3_nt: TGTGCCAGTGATGGACGGACGGCCTACGAGCAGTACTTC

v_call: TRBV7-9
clone_size: .
d_call: TRBD1
j_call: TRBJ2-7
cdr3_aa: CASSAVRDRGYEQYF
cdr3_nt: TGTGCCAGCAGCGCCGTCCGGGACAGGGGATACGAGCAGTACTTC

v_call: TRBV5-5
clone_size: .
d_call: .
j_call: TRBJ1-5
cdr3_aa: CASSRAAGEGQPQHF
cdr3_nt: TGTGCCAGCAGCCGAGCGGCAGGGGAAGGCCAGCCCCAGCATTTT

v_call: TRBV12-3/TRBV12-4
clone_size: .
d_call: .
j_call: TRBJ1-3
cdr3_aa: CASSPPWIF
cdr3_nt: TGTGCCAGCAGTCCGCCATGGATTTTT

v_call: TRBV5-1
clone_size: few
d_call: .
j_call: TRBJ1-2
cdr3_aa: CASSLEGTPYGYTF
cdr3_nt: TGCGCCAGCAGCTTGGAAGGGACACCCTATGGCTACACCTTC

v_call: TRBV12-3/TRBV12-4
clone_size: .
d_call: TRBD2
j_call: TRBJ2-1
cdr3_aa: CASSLQGLAGYNEQFF
cdr3_nt: TGTGCCAGCAGTTTACAAGGACTAGCGGGTTACAATGAGCAGTTCTTC

v_call: TRBV7-9
clone_size: .
d_call: .
j_call: TRBJ1-1
cdr3_aa: CASSLGQEAEAFF
cdr3_nt: TGTGCCAGCAGCTTAGGTCAGGAGGCTGAAGCTTTCTTT

v_call: TRBV5-5
clone_size: once
d_call: .
j_call: TRBJ2-2
cdr3_aa: CASSLQGLTGELFF
cdr3_nt: TGTGCCAGCAGCTTACAGGGATTGACCGGGGAGCTGTTTTTT

v_call: TRBV11-3
clone_size: .
d_call: .
j_call: TRBJ2-7
cdr3_aa: CASSWDPSAYEQYF
cdr3_nt: TGTGCCAGCAGCTGGGACCCCAGCGCCTACGAGCAGTACTTC

v_call: TRBV29-1
clone_size: few
d_call: .
j_call: TRBJ2-1
cdr3_aa: CSVQVGGRGNVRDNEQFF
cdr3_nt: TGCAGCGTACAAGTCGGGGGGCGAGGGAATGTACGGGACAATGAGCAGTTCTTC

v_call: TRBV5-1
clone_size: .
d_call: .
j_call: TRBJ1-3
cdr3_aa: CANGAGGNTIYF
cdr3_nt: TGCGCCAATGGAGCGGGTGGAAACACCATATATTTT

v_call: TRBV7-3
clone_size: .
d_call: .
j_call: TRBJ1-2
cdr3_aa: CASSLGPTGPANYGYTF
cdr3_nt: TGTGCCAGCAGCTTAGGGCCCACAGGGCCAGCTAACTATGGCTACACCTTC